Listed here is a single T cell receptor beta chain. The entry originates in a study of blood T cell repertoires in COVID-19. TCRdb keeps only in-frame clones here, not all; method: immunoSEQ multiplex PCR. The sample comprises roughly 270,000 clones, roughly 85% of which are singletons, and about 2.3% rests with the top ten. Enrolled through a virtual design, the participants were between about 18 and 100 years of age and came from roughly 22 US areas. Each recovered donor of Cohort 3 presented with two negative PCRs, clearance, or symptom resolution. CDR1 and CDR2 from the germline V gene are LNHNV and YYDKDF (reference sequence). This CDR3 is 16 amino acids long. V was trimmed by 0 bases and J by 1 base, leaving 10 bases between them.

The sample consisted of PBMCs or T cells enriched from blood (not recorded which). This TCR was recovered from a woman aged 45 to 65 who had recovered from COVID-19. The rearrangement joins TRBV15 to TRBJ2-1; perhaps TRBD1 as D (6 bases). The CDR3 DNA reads TGTGCCACCAGCAGAGATCTAGGGGGTTCCTACAATGAGCAGTTCTTC. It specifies CATSRDLGGSYNEQFF.